This TCR beta chain is from a study of multiple sclerosis patients with progressive multifocal leukoencephalopathy. Germline CDR1 SGHAT, CDR2 FQNNGV. V was pared by 5 bases and J by 1 base, with 7 bases between. This CDR3 spans 13 amino acids. For this clone: The antigen is not known.

Study-level results: Expanded clones at PML onset predated and persisted through natalizumab therapy. TRBV and TRBJ usage showed no common pattern when PML developed.

Time point of the sample: approximately 12 months of natalizumab therapy. Multiple sclerosis patients on natalizumab who never developed PML served as longitudinally sampled controls. This table comes from immunoSEQ multiplex PCR, and its TCRdb copy is limited to in-frame clones, with some not included. The sample lists 20,000 to 30,000 clones; 85% to 95% were seen once. This specimen consisted of PBMCs, obtained from a patient treated with natalizumab. The source of this sequence is a man aged 25-45 years with multiple sclerosis. The chain uses TRBV11-2 and TRBJ2-3; no definite D call. The CDR3 region is CASSRIRTDTQYF. Written as DNA, the CDR3 is TGTGCCAGCAGCAGGATCCGCACAGATACGCAGTATTTT. Looking up the rest from reference TRBV11-2 and TRBJ2-3 gives the full variable domain: EAGVAQSPRYKIIEKRQSVAFWCNPISGHATLYWYQQILGQGPKLLIQFQNNGVVDDSQLPKDRFSAERLKGVDSTLKIQPAKLEDSAVYLCASSRIRTDTQYFGPGTRLTVL.